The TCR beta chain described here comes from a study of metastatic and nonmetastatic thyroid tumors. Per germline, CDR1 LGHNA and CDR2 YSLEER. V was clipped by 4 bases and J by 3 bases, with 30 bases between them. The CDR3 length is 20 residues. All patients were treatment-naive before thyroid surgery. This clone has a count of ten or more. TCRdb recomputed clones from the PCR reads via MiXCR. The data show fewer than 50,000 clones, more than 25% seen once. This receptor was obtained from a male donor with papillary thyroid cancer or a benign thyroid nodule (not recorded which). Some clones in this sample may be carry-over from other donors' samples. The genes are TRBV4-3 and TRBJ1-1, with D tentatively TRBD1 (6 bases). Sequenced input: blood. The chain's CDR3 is CASSLNTLIIRGPMYTEAFF. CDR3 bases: TGCGCCAGCAGCCTCAATACCCTCATCATCAGGGGCCCTATGTACACTGAAGCTTTCTTT.